This entry lists 17 T cell receptor beta chains sequenced from one sample in a study of T-cell reconstitution after alpha-beta-depleted transplantation in children. Unique molecular identifiers were incorporated during preparation of the TCRbeta library. TCRdb fed the PCR reads into MiXCR, producing one record per CDR3 protein. Among 500,000 to 600,000 distinct CDR3 sequences listed, 15% to 20% were seen once. The input for sequencing was PBMCs from the stem cell graft donor, taken from the stem cell graft. The receptors were gathered from a human donor who donated a stem cell graft to a child with acute lymphoblastic leukemia.

V and J are TRBV4-2 and TRBJ2-1, with TRBD1 matching over 10 bases. Germline V gives CDR1 LGHNA, CDR2 YNFKEQ. V shed 0 bases and J 8 bases; nucleotides not matched to a gene: 10. The CDR3 is made up of 17 amino acids. CDR3 bases: TGTGCCAGCAGCCAAGATCCCCCGGGACAGGGGCGCGATGAGCAGTTCTTC. Translation: CASSQDPPGQGRDEQFF.

This chain connects TRBV11-2 to TRBJ2-5; 7 bases agree with TRBD2. The J segment lost 0 bases and the V segment lost 4 bases, leaving 17 bases of the junction unmatched. Germline V lookup: CDR1 SGHAT, CDR2 FQNNGV. CDR3 length: 19 amino acids. The CDR3 protein is CASSSTTGVSGWYQETQYF. DNA for the CDR3: TGTGCCAGCAGCTCCACCACTGGGGTTAGCGGGTGGTACCAAGAGACCCAGTACTTC.

This clonotype has more than one count but fewer than ten. The chain joins TRBV20-1 to TRBJ2-7, with 13 bases aligning to TRBD2. The CDR3 has 18 amino acids. In germline, CDR1 is DFQATT, CDR2 SNEGSKA (reference sequence). V trimming: 6 bases; J trimming: 2 bases; junction bases outside the gene matches: 16. For the CDR3, the DNA is TGCAGTGCCGTTATCTCCGGGACTAGCGGGATTATTCCCTACGAGCAGTACTTC. Its protein product is CSAVISGTSGIIPYEQYF.

This clonotype occurred a few times. The chain joins TRBV6-5 to TRBJ1-6; no definite D call. Trimming took 0 bases from V and 0 from J, leaving 15 bases between them. The CDR3 spans 19 residues. CDR1 MNHEY and CDR2 SVGAGI come from the germline V gene. CDR3 DNA sequence: TGTGCCAGCAGTTACTCCGTTGGAGGGCCGAGCTCCTATAATTCACCCCTCCACTTT. Encoded protein: CASSYSVGGPSSYNSPLHF.

This clonotype was counted only a few times. V gene TRBV5-1 combines with J gene TRBJ2-2, with D possibly TRBD2 on 6 matching bases. V lost 7 bases to trimming and J lost 6 bases, with 16 bases between them. Per the germline V gene, CDR1 is SGHRS and CDR2 is YFSETQ. This CDR3 comprises 14 residues. The CDR3 here is CASRRGLGSGELFF. For the CDR3, the DNA is TGCGCCAGCCGTCGGGGGTTAGGGTCCGGGGAGCTGTTTTTT.

The gene calls are TRBV12-3 or TRBV12-4 and TRBJ2-1, with TRBD1 matching 9 bases. The V gene end was trimmed by 9 bases and the J gene end by 5 bases; junction bases not matched to a gene: 8. The CDR3 has 14 residues. The CDR3 loop is CASRMGQGHNEQFF. The CDR3, as DNA: TGTGCCAGTCGAATGGGACAGGGCCACAATGAGCAGTTCTTC.

In this sample, this clonotype turned up many times. In nucleotides, the CDR3 is TGTGCCACCAGCGGGCCGGGACTAGCGAAAGACAATGAGCAGTTCTTC. Translation: CATSGPGLAKDNEQFF. The gene calls are TRBV15 and TRBJ2-1, with TRBD2 matching over 10 bases. V trimming: 5 bases; J trimming: 5 bases; junction bases outside the gene matches: 9. CDR3 size: 16 residues. Germline V lookup: CDR1 LNHNV, CDR2 YYDKDF (reference sequence).

The gene calls are TRBV25-1 and TRBJ2-7; tentative D call: TRBD2 (6 bases). Per the germline V gene, CDR1 is MGHDK and CDR2 is SYGVNS. Trimming shortened V by 7 bases and J by 2 bases, and 18 bases separated the two germline ends. The CDR3 length is 15 residues. The CDR3 DNA sequence: TGTGCCAGCATGGGACTGGGGACGGGCCCCTACGAGCAGTACTTC. Encoded protein: CASMGLGTGPYEQYF.

The CDR3 reads CASSPTGLAGWNEQFF. The DNA for the CDR3 is TGCGCCAGCAGCCCGACTGGACTAGCGGGTTGGAATGAGCAGTTCTTC. This chain uses TRBV4-1 with TRBJ2-1, with 11 bases that match TRBD2. The CDR3 is 16 amino acids. J lost 7 bases, V lost 4 bases, and 9 bases had no gene match. Germline CDR1 MGHRA, CDR2 YSYEKL.

Only a few counts were recorded for this clonotype. This sequence joins TRBV3-1 and TRBJ2-5, with 10 bases fitting TRBD2. CDR1 is LGHDT, CDR2 YNNKEL, per germline (reference sequence). V gave up 0 bases and J gave up 1 base; unmatched junction bases: 5. The CDR3 runs to 17 residues. The CDR3 here is CASSQETLAGLQETQYF. The CDR3 DNA reads as TGTGCCAGCAGCCAAGAAACACTAGCGGGGCTCCAAGAGACCCAGTACTTC.

This clonotype was seen more than once but under ten times. The chain is built from TRBV9 and TRBJ2-7, with D unresolved. The CDR3 spans 15 residues. Trimming removed 1 base from V and 2 bases from J, with 13 bases in between. CDR1 SGDLS and CDR2 YYNGEE come from the germline V gene. CDR3 amino acids: CASSVTGLPTYEQYF. CDR3 DNA sequence: TGTGCCAGCAGCGTAACTGGCTTACCTACCTACGAGCAGTACTTC.

This clonotype was seen a few times. This sequence joins TRBV19 and TRBJ2-7; D gene uncertain. Germline V gives CDR1 LNHDA, CDR2 SQIVND (reference sequence). The CDR3 totals 12 residues. V gave up 3 bases and J gave up 3 bases, with 6 bases separating them. The CDR3 DNA reads as TGTGCCAGTAGTATTTGGGGCTACGAGCAGTACTTC. This gives the protein CASSIWGYEQYF.

The chain is built from TRBV29-1 and TRBJ1-5; maybe TRBD1 (5 bases). This CDR3 region has 13 residues. Deletions cut 4 bases from V and 9 bases from J, with 16 bases between. Germline CDR1 SQVTM, CDR2 ANQGSEA. For the CDR3, the DNA is TGCAGCGTTGCAAAAGACGCTACAGGGCCCCAGCATTTT. It translates to CSVAKDATGPQHF.

The table lists this clonotype with a few counts. The CDR3 DNA reads TGCAGCGTCAATCAGGGGGCTAGGTACGAGCAGTACTTC. Its protein is CSVNQGARYEQYF. This chain connects TRBV29-1 to TRBJ2-7; 8 nucleotides match TRBD1. The V and J ends lost 6 bases and 4 bases, in that order; junction bases with no gene match: 8. This CDR3 comprises 13 residues. Germline loops: CDR1 SQVTM, CDR2 ANQGSEA.

This clonotype has just a few counts. The J gene is TRBJ2-7, the V gene TRBV14; a possible D gene is TRBD1 (6 bases). Germline-derived CDR1 and CDR2 are SGHDN and FVKESK. Trimming pared 3 bases from V and 0 bases from J, leaving 18 bases between. The CDR3 sequence is 17 residues long. The CDR3 is CASSHSPTGLSSYEQYF. The DNA for the CDR3 is TGTGCCAGCAGCCATTCCCCGACAGGTTTAAGCTCCTACGAGCAGTACTTC.

V gene TRBV15 combines with J gene TRBJ2-7; D is possibly TRBD1 or TRBD2 (5 bases each). The V gene's germline CDR1 is LNHNV and CDR2 YYDKDF (reference sequence). The CDR3 has 16 residues. V was pared by 2 bases and J by 3 bases, with 17 bases between. The CDR3 DNA reads as TGTGCCACCAGCAGATCCTCTCCGGGACGAGTCTACGAGCAGTACTTC. Residues: CATSRSSPGRVYEQYF. The full variable domain, completed using reference TRBV15 and TRBJ2-7, is DAMVIQNPRYQVTQFGKPVTLSCSQTLNHNVMYWYQQKSSQAPKLLFHYYDKDFNNEADTPDNFQSRRPNTSFCFLDIRSPGLGDTAMYLCATSRSSPGRVYEQYFGPGTRLTVT.

J is TRBJ1-3 and V is TRBV15; possible D gene TRBD1, 5 bases. Between the trimmed V and J ends, which lost 1 base and 0 bases, there was a span of 13 bases. Looked up from germline, CDR1 is LNHNV and CDR2 is YYDKDF (reference sequence). The CDR3 is made up of 17 amino acids. The chain's CDR3 is CATSRGGATGSGNTIYF. CDR3 DNA sequence: TGTGCCACCAGCAGAGGGGGTGCCACAGGCTCTGGAAACACCATATATTTT.